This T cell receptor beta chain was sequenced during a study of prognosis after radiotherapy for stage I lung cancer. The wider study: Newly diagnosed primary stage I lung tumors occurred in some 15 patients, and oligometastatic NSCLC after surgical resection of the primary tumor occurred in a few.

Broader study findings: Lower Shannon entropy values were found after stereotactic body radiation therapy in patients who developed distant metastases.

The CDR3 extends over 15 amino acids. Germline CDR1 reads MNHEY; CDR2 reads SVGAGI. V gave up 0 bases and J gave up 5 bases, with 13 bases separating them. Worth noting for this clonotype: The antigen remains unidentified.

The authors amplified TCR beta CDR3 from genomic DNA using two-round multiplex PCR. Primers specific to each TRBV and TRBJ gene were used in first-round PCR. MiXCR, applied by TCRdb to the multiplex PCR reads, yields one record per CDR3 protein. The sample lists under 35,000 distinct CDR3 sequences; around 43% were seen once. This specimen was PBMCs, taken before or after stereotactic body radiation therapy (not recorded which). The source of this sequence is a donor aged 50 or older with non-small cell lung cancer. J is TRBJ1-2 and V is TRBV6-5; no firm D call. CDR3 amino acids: CASSYSRANQYGYTF. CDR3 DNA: TGTGCCAGCAGTTACTCGAGGGCGAACCAATATGGCTACACCTTC.